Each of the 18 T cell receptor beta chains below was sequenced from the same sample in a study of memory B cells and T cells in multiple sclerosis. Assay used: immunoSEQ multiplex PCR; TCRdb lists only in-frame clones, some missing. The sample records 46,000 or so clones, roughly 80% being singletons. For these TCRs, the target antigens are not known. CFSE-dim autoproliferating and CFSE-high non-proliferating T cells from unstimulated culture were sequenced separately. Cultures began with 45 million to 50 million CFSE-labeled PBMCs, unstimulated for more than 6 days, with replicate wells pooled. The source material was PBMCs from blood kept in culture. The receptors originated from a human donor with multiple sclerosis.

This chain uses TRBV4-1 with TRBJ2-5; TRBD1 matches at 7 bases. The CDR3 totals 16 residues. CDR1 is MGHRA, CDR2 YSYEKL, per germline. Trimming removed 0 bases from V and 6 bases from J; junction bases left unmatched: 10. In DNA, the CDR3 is TGCGCCAGCAGCCAAGACGCGACAGGGCCCTTACAGACCCAGTACTTC. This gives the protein CASSQDATGPLQTQYF.

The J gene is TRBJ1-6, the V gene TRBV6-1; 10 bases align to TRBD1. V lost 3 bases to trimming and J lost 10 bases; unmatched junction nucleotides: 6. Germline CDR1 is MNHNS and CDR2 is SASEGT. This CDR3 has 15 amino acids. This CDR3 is CASSELGQGSSPLHF. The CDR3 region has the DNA TGTGCCAGCAGTGAGTTGGGACAGGGGTCCTCACCCCTCCACTTT.

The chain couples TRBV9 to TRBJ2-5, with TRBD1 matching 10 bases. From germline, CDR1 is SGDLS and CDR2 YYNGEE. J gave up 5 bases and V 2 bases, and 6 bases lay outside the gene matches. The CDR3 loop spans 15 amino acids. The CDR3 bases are TGTGCCAGCAGCGTCGGGACAGGGGTTGTTGAGACCCAGTACTTC. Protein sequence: CASSVGTGVVETQYF.

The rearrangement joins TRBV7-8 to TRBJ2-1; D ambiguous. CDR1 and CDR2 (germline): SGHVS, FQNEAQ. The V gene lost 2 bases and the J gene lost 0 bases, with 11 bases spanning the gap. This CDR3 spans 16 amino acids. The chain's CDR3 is CASSLWQRSSYNEQFF. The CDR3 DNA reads TGTGCCAGCAGCTTATGGCAGAGGAGCTCCTACAATGAGCAGTTCTTC.

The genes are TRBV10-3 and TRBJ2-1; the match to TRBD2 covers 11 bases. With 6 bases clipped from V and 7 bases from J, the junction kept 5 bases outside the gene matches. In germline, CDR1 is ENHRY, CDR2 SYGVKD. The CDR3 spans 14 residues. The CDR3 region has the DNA TGTGCCATCAGCAATAGCGGGGGGGAAAATGAGCAGTTCTTC. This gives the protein CAISNSGGENEQFF.

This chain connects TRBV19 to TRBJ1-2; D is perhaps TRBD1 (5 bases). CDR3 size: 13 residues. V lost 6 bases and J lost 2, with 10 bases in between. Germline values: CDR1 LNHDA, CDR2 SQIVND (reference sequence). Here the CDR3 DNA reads TGTGCCAGTAGACCGGACACGAACTATGGCTACACCTTC. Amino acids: CASRPDTNYGYTF.

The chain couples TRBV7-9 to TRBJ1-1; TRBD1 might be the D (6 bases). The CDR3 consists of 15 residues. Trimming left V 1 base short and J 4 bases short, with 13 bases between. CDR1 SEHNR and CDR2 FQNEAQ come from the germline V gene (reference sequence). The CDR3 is CASSLDFVRGTEAFF. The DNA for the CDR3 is TGTGCCAGCAGCTTAGATTTTGTCAGGGGCACTGAAGCTTTCTTT. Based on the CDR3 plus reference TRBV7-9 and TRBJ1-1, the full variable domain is DTGVSQNPRHKITKRGQNVTFRCDPISEHNRLYWYRQTLGQGPEFLTYFQNEAQLEKSRLLSDRFSAERPKGSFSTLEIQRTEQGDSAMYLCASSLDFVRGTEAFFGQGTRLTVV.

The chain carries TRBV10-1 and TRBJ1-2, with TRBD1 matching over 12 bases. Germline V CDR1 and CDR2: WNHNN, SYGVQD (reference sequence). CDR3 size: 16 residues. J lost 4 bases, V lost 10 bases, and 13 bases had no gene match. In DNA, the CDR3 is TGCGCCAAAAGGAGGGGACAGGGGGCAGAGCCCTATGGCTACACCTTC. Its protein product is CAKRRGQGAEPYGYTF.

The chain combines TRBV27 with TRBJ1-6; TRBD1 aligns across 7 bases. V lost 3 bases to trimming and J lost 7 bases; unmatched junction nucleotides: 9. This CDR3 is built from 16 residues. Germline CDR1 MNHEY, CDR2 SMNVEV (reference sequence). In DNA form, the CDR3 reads TGTGCCAGCAGTTTCCGCCCAAGACAGGGAAATTCACCCCTCCACTTT. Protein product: CASSFRPRQGNSPLHF.

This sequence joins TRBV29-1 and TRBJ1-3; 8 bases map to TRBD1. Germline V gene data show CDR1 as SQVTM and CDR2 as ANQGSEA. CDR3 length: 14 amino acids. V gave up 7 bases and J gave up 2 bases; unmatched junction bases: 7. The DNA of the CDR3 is TGCAGCGCAAAACAGGGGGGACCTGGAAACACCATATATTTT. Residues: CSAKQGGPGNTIYF. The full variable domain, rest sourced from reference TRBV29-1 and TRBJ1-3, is SAVISQKPSRDICQRGTSLTIQCQVDSQVTMMFWYRQQPGQSLTLIATANQGSEATYESGFVIDKFPISRPNLTFSTLTVSNMSPEDSSIYLCSAKQGGPGNTIYFGEGSWLTVV.

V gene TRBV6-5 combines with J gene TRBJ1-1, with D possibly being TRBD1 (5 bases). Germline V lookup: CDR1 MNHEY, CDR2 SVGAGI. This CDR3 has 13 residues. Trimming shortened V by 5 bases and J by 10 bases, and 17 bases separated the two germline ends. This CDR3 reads CASSTGTRHRAFF. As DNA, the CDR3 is TGTGCCAGCAGTACCGGGACGCGACATAGAGCTTTCTTT.

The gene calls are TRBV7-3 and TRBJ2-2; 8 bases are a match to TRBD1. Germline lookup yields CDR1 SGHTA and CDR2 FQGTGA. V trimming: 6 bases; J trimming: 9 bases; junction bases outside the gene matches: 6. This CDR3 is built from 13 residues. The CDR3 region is CASSYTGGRELFF. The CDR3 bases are TGTGCCAGCAGTTATACAGGGGGAAGGGAGCTGTTTTTT.

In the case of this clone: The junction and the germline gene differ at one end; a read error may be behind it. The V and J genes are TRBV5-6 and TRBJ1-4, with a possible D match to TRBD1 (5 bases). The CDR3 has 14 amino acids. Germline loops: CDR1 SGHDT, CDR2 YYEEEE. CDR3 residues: CASTLAGDNEKLFF. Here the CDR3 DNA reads TGTGCCAGCACCTTGGCGGGGGACAATGAAAAACTGTTTTTT.

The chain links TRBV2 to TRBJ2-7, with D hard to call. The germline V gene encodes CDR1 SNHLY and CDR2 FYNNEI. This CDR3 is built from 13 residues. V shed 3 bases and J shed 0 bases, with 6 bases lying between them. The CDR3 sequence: CASSDISSYEQYF. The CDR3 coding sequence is TGTGCCAGCAGTGATATCAGCTCCTACGAGCAGTACTTC.

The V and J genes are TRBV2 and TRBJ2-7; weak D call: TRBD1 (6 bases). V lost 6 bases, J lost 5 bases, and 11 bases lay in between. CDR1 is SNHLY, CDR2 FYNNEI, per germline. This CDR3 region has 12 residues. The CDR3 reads CASRAGDHEQYF. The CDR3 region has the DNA TGTGCCAGCAGGGCAGGGGATCACGAGCAGTACTTC.

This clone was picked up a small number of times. The CDR3 DNA reads TGTGCCATCAGCCAACAGGGGATAGTCACCGGGGAGCTGTTTTTT. It specifies CAISQQGIVTGELFF. The chain employs TRBV10-3 and TRBJ2-2, with 7 nucleotides matching TRBD1. V lost 6 bases and J lost 4; bases outside the gene matches: 8. Germline V lookup: CDR1 ENHRY, CDR2 SYGVKD. This CDR3 has 15 residues.

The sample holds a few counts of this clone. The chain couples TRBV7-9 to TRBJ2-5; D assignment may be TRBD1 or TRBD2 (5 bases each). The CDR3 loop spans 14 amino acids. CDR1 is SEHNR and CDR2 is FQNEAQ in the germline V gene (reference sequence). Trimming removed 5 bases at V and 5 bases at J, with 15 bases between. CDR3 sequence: CASSPGAGRETQYF. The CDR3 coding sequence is TGTGCCAGCAGCCCCGGGGCAGGACGGGAGACCCAGTACTTC.

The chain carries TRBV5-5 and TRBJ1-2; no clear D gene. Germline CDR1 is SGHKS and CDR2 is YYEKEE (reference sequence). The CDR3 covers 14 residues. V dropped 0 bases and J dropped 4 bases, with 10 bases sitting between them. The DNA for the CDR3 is TGTGCCAGCAGCTTGGCCTCCGGGAGCTATGGCTACACCTTC. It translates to CASSLASGSYGYTF.